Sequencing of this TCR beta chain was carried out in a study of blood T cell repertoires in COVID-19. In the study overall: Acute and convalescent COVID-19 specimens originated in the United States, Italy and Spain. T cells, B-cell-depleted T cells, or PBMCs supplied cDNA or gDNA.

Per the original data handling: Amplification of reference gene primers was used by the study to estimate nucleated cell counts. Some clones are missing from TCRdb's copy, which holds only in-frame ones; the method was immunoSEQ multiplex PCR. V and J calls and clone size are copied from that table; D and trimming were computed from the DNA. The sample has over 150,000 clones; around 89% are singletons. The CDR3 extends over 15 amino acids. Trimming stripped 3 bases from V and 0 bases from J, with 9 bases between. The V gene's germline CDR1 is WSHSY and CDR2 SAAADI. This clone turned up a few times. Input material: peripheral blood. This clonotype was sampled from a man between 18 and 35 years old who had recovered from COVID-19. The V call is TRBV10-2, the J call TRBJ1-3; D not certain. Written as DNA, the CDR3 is TGCGCCAGCAGTGATGGGCCCTCCTCTGGAAACACCATATATTTT. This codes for CASSDGPSSGNTIYF.